The clone carrying this T cell receptor (beta chain) was seen just once. V dropped 1 base and J dropped 6 bases, with 18 bases sitting between them. In germline, CDR1 is SGHTA, CDR2 FQGTGA. The CDR3 length is 16 residues. The sample belongs to a study of tumor-infiltrating lymphocytes in oesophageal squamous cell carcinoma. TCRdb re-analysed the PCR reads in MiXCR, keeping a single row per CDR3 protein. The data hold over 15,000 distinct CDR3 sequences, with around 51% observed a single time. The sequence derives from a female donor with esophageal squamous cell carcinoma. Specimen: esophageal tumor tissue. J is TRBJ1-2 and V is TRBV7-3, with D tentatively TRBD1 (6 bases). CDR3 amino acids: CASSLRWRSRGDGYTF. As DNA, the CDR3 is TGTGCCAGCAGCTTAAGGTGGAGGTCCAGGGGCGATGGCTACACCTTC. The variable domain in full, completed from reference TRBV7-3 and TRBJ1-2, reads GAGVSQTPSNKVTEKGKYVELRCDPISGHTALYWYRQSLGQGPEFLIYFQGTGAADDSGLPNDRFFAVRPEGSVSTLKIQRTERGDSAVYLCASSLRWRSRGDGYTFGSGTRLTVV.